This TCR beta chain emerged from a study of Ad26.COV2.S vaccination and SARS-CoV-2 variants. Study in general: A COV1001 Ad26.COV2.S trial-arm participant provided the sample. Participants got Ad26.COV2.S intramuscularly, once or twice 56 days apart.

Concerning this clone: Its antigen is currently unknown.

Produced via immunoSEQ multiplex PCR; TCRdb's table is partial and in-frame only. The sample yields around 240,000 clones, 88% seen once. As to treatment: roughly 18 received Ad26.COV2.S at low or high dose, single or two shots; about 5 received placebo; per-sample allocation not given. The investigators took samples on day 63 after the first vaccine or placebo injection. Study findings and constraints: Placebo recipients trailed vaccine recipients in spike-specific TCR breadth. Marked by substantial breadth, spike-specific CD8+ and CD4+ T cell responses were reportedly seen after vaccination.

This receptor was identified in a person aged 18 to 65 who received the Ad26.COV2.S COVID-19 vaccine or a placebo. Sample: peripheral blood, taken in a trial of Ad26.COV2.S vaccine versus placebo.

CDR3 nucleotide sequence: TGTGCCAGCAGTTTGATAGGCCATTCGAACACCGGGGAGCTGTTTTTT. This translates into CASSLIGHSNTGELFF. The chain recombines TRBV27 with TRBJ2-2; D gene unclear. Trimming cost V 3 bases and J 0 bases, with 11 bases left between them. Germline V gene data show CDR1 as MNHEY and CDR2 as SMNVEV (reference sequence). The CDR3 loop spans 16 amino acids.